The clone carrying this T cell receptor (beta chain) has only a few counts. Seattle's enrolled individuals joined amid active infection and were then monitored longitudinally. The data were taken from a study of blood T cell repertoires in COVID-19. Whole-study context: Acute-phase and convalescent COVID-19 samples originated in the United States, Italy and Spain. T cells, B-cell-depleted T cells, or PBMCs provided the cDNA or gDNA that served as material.

Per the authors' pipeline: How many nucleated cells were present was estimated from reference gene primer amplification. The method was immunoSEQ multiplex PCR; TCRdb's version includes in-frame clones alone and lacks a portion of them. V and J calls and clone size are as listed in that table; D and trimming were resolved from the DNA. This sample has about 130,000 clones, with around 79% found just once. The sequence was obtained from a woman in her 70s with COVID-19, enrolled during active disease. Sample: peripheral blood.

The CDR3 reads CASRLDRLVNEQYF. CDR3 DNA: TGTGCCAGCAGGTTAGACAGGCTAGTCAACGAGCAGTACTTC. This chain joins TRBV6-5 and TRBJ2-7; weak D call: TRBD1 (6 bases). The V and J ends lost 6 bases and 5 bases respectively, with 17 bases between them. CDR3 length: 14 residues. Germline CDR1 is MNHEY and CDR2 is SVGAGI.